Listed here are 13 T cell receptor beta chains from one sample, sequenced in a study of T cell responses to AZD1222 COVID-19 vaccine. Data came from immunoSEQ multiplex PCR; TCRdb stores just in-frame clones and leaves some out. The sample consists of over 120,000 clones, approximately 89% of them appearing once. This sample comprised peripheral blood, obtained 28 days after the second AZD1222 dose. The receptors come from an adult who received the AZD1222 COVID-19 vaccine.

This sequence joins TRBV7-2 and TRBJ2-7; 11 bases are a match to TRBD2. Germline loops: CDR1 SGHTA, CDR2 FQGNSA. Trimming removed 5 bases from V and 4 bases from J; junction bases left unmatched: 7. The CDR3 runs to 15 residues. The CDR3 reads CASSEGGLAVYEQYF. DNA for the CDR3: TGTGCCAGCAGCGAGGGGGGACTAGCGGTATACGAGCAGTACTTC.

This clone was seen only once. The rearrangement joins TRBV5-1 to TRBJ1-4, with D maybe TRBD1 (6 bases). The V end was cut by 3 bases, the J end by 8 bases, with 14 bases between. CDR3 length: 14 residues. CDR1 is SGHRS, CDR2 YFSETQ, per germline. The CDR3 is CASSSQGKGEKLFF. CDR3 sequence (DNA): TGCGCCAGCAGCTCTCAGGGGAAAGGGGAAAAACTGTTTTTT.

The rearrangement links TRBV4-2 to TRBJ1-1; D is undetermined. Germline lookup yields CDR1 LGHNA and CDR2 YNFKEQ. Trimming took 2 bases from V and 1 from J, leaving 11 bases between them. This CDR3 comprises 15 residues. CDR3 nucleotide sequence: TGTGCCAGCAGCCAATCCCGGGTAGAGAACACTGAAGCTTTCTTT. Translation: CASSQSRVENTEAFF.

This clone was found once. V is TRBV7-9 and J is TRBJ1-4; D is undetermined. Trimming pared 2 bases from V and 1 base from J, leaving 11 bases between. This CDR3 region has 16 residues. Germline V lookup: CDR1 SEHNR, CDR2 FQNEAQ (reference sequence). The CDR3 bases are TGTGCCAGCAGCTTAATGGATTTCGGAACTAATGAAAAACTGTTTTTT. This codes for CASSLMDFGTNEKLFF.

This chain joins TRBV7-8 and TRBJ1-4; weak D call: TRBD1 (6 bases). The V gene's germline CDR1 is SGHVS and CDR2 FQNEAQ. This CDR3 region has 14 residues. The V gene lost 4 bases and the J gene lost 6 bases, with 12 bases spanning the gap. The CDR3 bases are TGTGCCAGCAGCTCCGACAGGAGAGATGAAAAACTGTTTTTT. Its protein is CASSSDRRDEKLFF.

The V gene is TRBV7-9, the J gene TRBJ2-7; 10 nucleotides align to TRBD1. Unmatched junction bases numbered 5, after V lost 4 bases and J lost 5 bases. Germline V gives CDR1 SEHNR, CDR2 FQNEAQ (reference sequence). The CDR3 has 14 amino acids. CDR3 in amino acids: CASSSRDRGHEQYF. The CDR3 region has the DNA TGTGCCAGCAGCTCCCGGGACAGGGGCCACGAGCAGTACTTC.

The chain is built from TRBV19 and TRBJ1-1; no definite D call. CDR1 LNHDA and CDR2 SQIVND come from the germline V gene (reference sequence). With 3 bases removed from V and 5 bases from J, the gap between germline ends came to 13 bases. CDR3 length: 14 amino acids. The CDR3 here is CASSISLPWTEAFF. For the CDR3, the DNA is TGTGCCAGTAGTATTTCGCTTCCGTGGACTGAAGCTTTCTTT. The full variable domain, rest sourced from reference TRBV19 and TRBJ1-1, is DGGITQSPKYLFRKEGQNVTLSCEQNLNHDAMYWYRQDPGQGLRLIYYSQIVNDFQKGDIAEGYSVSREKKESFPLTVTSAQKNPTAFYLCASSISLPWTEAFFGQGTRLTVV.

The chain combines TRBV21-1 with TRBJ1-1; the D call in the table, TRBD1, was not verified against the DNA. TRBV21-1 is classified as a pseudogene. The CDR3 consists of 16 residues. The CDR3 sequence: CASSARDRRTPTEAFF. Written as DNA, the CDR3 is TGTGCCAGCAGCGCTCGGGACAGGCGAACGCCTACTGAAGCTTTCTTT.

The V and J genes are TRBV6-1 and TRBJ1-6, with D possibly matching TRBD1 (6 bases). V was shortened by 1 base and J by 9 bases, with 13 bases between the two germline ends. CDR1 and CDR2 (germline): MNHNS, SASEGT. The CDR3 is made up of 15 amino acids. The CDR3 region has the DNA TGTGCCAGCAGTGAAGTAAGGGGGGAGGGTTCACCCCTCCACTTT. Translated: CASSEVRGEGSPLHF.

The chain joins TRBV2 to TRBJ2-5; D not certain. Trimming pared 7 bases from V and 2 bases from J, leaving 17 bases between. This CDR3 has 15 residues. Germline CDR1 reads SNHLY; CDR2 reads FYNNEI. The CDR3 sequence is CASMRLKLVQETQYF. Written as DNA, the CDR3 is TGTGCCAGCATGCGCCTTAAGCTGGTACAAGAGACCCAGTACTTC.

The chain employs TRBV24-1 and TRBJ2-1; 7 positions agree with TRBD1. The germline V gene encodes CDR1 KGHDR and CDR2 SFDVKD. This CDR3 region has 13 residues. V lost 6 bases and J lost 4; bases outside the gene matches: 2. The CDR3 region has the DNA TGTGCCACCAGTAGGGGGCTGTACAATGAGCAGTTCTTC. It codes for CATSRGLYNEQFF.

The chain has TRBV5-1 and TRBJ1-4; D is ambiguous. Looked up from germline, CDR1 is SGHRS and CDR2 is YFSETQ. V lost 0 bases to trimming and J lost 0 bases, with 12 bases between them. The CDR3 has 17 amino acids. In nucleotides, the CDR3 is TGCGCCAGCAGCTTGGTGGGCAGCCCTGCAACTAATGAAAAACTGTTTTTT. Translating it yields CASSLVGSPATNEKLFF.

In its sample, this clone was seen once. V is TRBV11-2 and J is TRBJ1-2, with D possibly being TRBD1 (5 bases). The V gene's germline CDR1 is SGHAT and CDR2 FQNNGV. V dropped 3 bases and J dropped 4 bases, with 18 bases sitting between them. This CDR3 is built from 16 residues. The CDR3 is CASSFIAVGGAYGYTF. As DNA, the CDR3 is TGTGCCAGCAGCTTTATCGCGGTGGGGGGTGCCTATGGCTACACCTTC.